These 12 T cell receptor beta chains were all obtained from the same sample, sequenced in a study of siplizumab effects on memory and regulatory T cells. Cells that made up the mixed lymphocyte reaction were cocultured at 37°C for 5 to 6 days. Profiled with immunoSEQ multiplex PCR; TCRdb holds only in-frame clones, not every one. The data hold fewer than 11,000 clones, with about 43% observed a single time. These receptors' antigens are unknown. The sample consisted of CFSE-low (dividing) CD4+ T cells sorted from an allogeneic mixed lymphocyte reaction. These receptors were collected from a human donor in good health; the cells came from an allogeneic mixed lymphocyte reaction.

J is TRBJ2-1 and V is TRBV5-6, with D uncertain. Germline loops: CDR1 SGHDT, CDR2 YYEEEE. V dropped 0 bases and J dropped 15 bases, with 10 bases sitting between them. This CDR3 spans 11 amino acids. The CDR3 nucleotides read TGTGCCAGCAGCTTGGACTTGGTGCGGTTCTTC. It encodes CASSLDLVRFF.

The V call is TRBV5-8, the J call TRBJ1-3; D call uncertain. The CDR3 has 13 amino acids. V gave up 8 bases and J gave up 5 bases, with 14 bases separating them. The V gene's germline CDR1 is SGHTS and CDR2 YDEGEE. The CDR3 region has the DNA TGTGCCAGTGCCCCCGGCCGACGAAACACCATATATTTT. It codes for CASAPGRRNTIYF.

This clone came up a few times. The chain employs TRBV7-3 and TRBJ2-1; D unclear. The CDR3 loop spans 17 amino acids. Germline loops: CDR1 SGHTA, CDR2 FQGTGA. V gave up 5 bases and J gave up 2 bases, with 19 bases separating them. The chain's CDR3 is CASSPSGRGLPYNEQFF. For the CDR3, the DNA is TGTGCCAGCAGCCCCTCGGGTCGCGGCCTCCCCTACAATGAGCAGTTCTTC.

The chain joins TRBV4-1 to TRBJ2-2; 10 bases are shared with TRBD2. V was pared by 0 bases and J by 4 bases, with 8 bases of the junction left unmatched. The CDR3 contains 18 residues. CDR1 and CDR2 (germline): MGHRA, YSYEKL. The CDR3, as DNA: TGCGCCAGCAGCCAAGATATAGGACTAGCGGATTCCACCGGGGAGCTGTTTTTT. It yields the protein CASSQDIGLADSTGELFF.

The chain couples TRBV7-9 to TRBJ2-1; D remains unclear. Germline loops: CDR1 SEHNR, CDR2 FQNEAQ (reference sequence). V gave up 3 bases and J gave up 1 base, with 7 bases separating them. CDR3 length: 14 amino acids. Written as DNA, the CDR3 is TGTGCCAGCAGCTTGACTCTGTCCTACAATGAGCAGTTCTTC. It yields the protein CASSLTLSYNEQFF.

The rearrangement joins TRBV2 to TRBJ1-3; no clear D gene. CDR1 and CDR2 from the germline V gene are SNHLY and FYNNEI. Trimming left V 6 bases short and J 0 bases short, with 6 bases between. The CDR3 is 13 amino acids. As DNA, the CDR3 is TGTGCCAGCAGCTCTTTCTCTGGAAACACCATATATTTT. Translation gives CASSSFSGNTIYF.

In its sample, this clone was seen once. This chain joins TRBV6-6 and TRBJ2-7, with 14 bases identical to TRBD2. Per germline, CDR1 MNHNY and CDR2 SVGAGI (reference sequence). The CDR3 is made up of 15 amino acids. J was trimmed by 6 bases and V by 5 bases; bases with no gene match: 6. This CDR3 is CASSNGLAGGFEQYF. In DNA, the CDR3 is TGTGCCAGCAGTAACGGACTAGCGGGAGGTTTCGAGCAGTACTTC.

The chain joins TRBV5-6 to TRBJ2-7, with D tentatively TRBD2 (5 bases). CDR1 is SGHDT and CDR2 is YYEEEE in the germline V gene. The CDR3 covers 15 residues. Trimming took off 1 base at V and 4 bases at J, with 15 bases between the two ends. The CDR3 reads CASSLRLSRTYEQYF. The CDR3 DNA sequence: TGTGCCAGCAGCTTGAGGCTCTCGCGGACTTACGAGCAGTACTTC.

The chain uses TRBV2 and TRBJ1-3, with D perhaps TRBD1 (5 bases). V lost 3 bases and J 0 bases, leaving 9 bases between the germline ends. This CDR3 is 15 amino acids long. Germline V gene lookup returns CDR1 SNHLY and CDR2 FYNNEI. The chain's CDR3 is CASSEGPYSGNTIYF. CDR3 sequence (DNA): TGTGCCAGCAGTGAGGGGCCCTACTCTGGAAACACCATATATTTT.

The CDR3 region is CASSAVRDRGEQYF. The CDR3, as DNA: TGTGCCAGCAGTGCGGTGAGGGACAGGGGCGAGCAGTACTTC. This sequence joins TRBV2 and TRBJ2-7; 10 bases are shared with TRBD1. CDR3 length: 14 amino acids. From germline, CDR1 is SNHLY and CDR2 FYNNEI. The V gene end was trimmed by 4 bases and the J gene end by 6 bases; junction bases not matched to a gene: 6.

The J gene is TRBJ2-1, the V gene TRBV9, with 11 nucleotides matching TRBD2. From germline, CDR1 is SGDLS and CDR2 YYNGEE. J gave up 0 bases and V 3 bases, and 17 bases lay outside the gene matches. The length of the CDR3 is 21 residues. The DNA of the CDR3 is TGTGCCAGCAGCGCGACGACTAGCGGGAAACAAAAATTGGGCTCCTACAATGAGCAGTTCTTC. Protein: CASSATTSGKQKLGSYNEQFF.

J is TRBJ1-5 and V is TRBV5-6; D is undetermined. V shed 1 base and J shed 5 bases, with 10 bases lying between them. The CDR3 is 14 residues long. Germline-derived CDR1 and CDR2 are SGHDT and YYEEEE. The CDR3, as DNA: TGTGCCAGCAGCTTGAGTGGTCGTCATCAGCCCCAGCATTTT. The encoded protein is CASSLSGRHQPQHF.